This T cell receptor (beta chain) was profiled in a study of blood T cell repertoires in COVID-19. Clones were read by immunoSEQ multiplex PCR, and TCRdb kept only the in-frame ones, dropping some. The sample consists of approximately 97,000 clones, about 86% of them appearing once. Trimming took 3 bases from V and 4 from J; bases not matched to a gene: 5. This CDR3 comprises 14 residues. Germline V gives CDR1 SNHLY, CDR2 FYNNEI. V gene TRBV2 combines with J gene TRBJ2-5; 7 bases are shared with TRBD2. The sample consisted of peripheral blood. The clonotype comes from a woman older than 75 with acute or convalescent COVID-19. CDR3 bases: TGTGCCAGCAGTGACGGGTGGGGGGGAGAGACCCAGTACTTC. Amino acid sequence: CASSDGWGGETQYF.